This T cell receptor beta chain was profiled in a study of CD8 T cells in Susac syndrome (dated by TCRdb to between 2017 and 2020). As for the study more broadly: Whether CD8+ T cell activation and differentiation in Susac syndrome was antigen driven was tested using repertoire sequencing. The clonality of the CD8+ T cell repertoire was compared across approximately 12 healthy donors, around 14 Susac syndrome patients and fewer than 16 multiple sclerosis patients. Beyond this particular receptor, the publication reports: The study acknowledged that relatively few individuals were included in the TCR sequencing and HLA analysis.

RNA was extracted using the RNeasy kit, and roughly 0.5 to 1 microgram was reverse transcribed with random hexamers. The immunoSEQ multiplex PCR assay, covering 54 Vbeta and 13 Jbeta segments, was used to amplify TCR beta CDR3 regions. Bias from PCR amplification was corrected by using a synthetic template baseline for primer optimization and for computational correction. Regarding the original processing steps: Reads were annotated to V, D and J genes per IMGT and analyzed with immunoSEQ Analyzer, keeping only productive sequences. To calculate clonality, Shannon entropy was normalized by log2 of the number of productive unique sequences and then subtracted from one. For each patient and control, public and private clones were evaluated among the 100 most prevalent clones. Clones were defined as Susac-specific if absent from the healthy and MS cohorts, from 900 to 1,300 published viral clones and from other ImmuneACCESS disease sequences. TCRdb trimmed the raw reads at Q25, called clones with MiXCR and kept productive beta chains. Identical CDR3 proteins give one entry, which carries the most common genes and DNA. These V and J calls are TCRdb output, not the study's own analysis. This sample holds 160,000 or so distinct CDR3 sequences; around 95% were observed only once. The top ten hold around 0.15% of the sample.

CDR1 and CDR2 are drawn from the germline V gene (reference sequence): SGHKS, YYEKEE. The V and J ends are trimmed by 2 bases and 3 bases, leaving 3 bases between them. There are 11 amino acids in the CDR3, from cysteine to phenylalanine inclusive. The entry retains the CDR3 DNA only, 33 bases that are in frame from base 1. Turning to this clonotype: Its recognized antigen is unknown. No clone much larger than this one lies a single base away; base qualities are absent.

Peripheral blood CD8+ and CD4+ T cells from healthy donors, Susac syndrome patients and multiple sclerosis patients were profiled using high-throughput TCR beta sequencing. The multiple sclerosis controls were treatment-naive patients who had stable or active relapsing-remitting disease and met the revised McDonald criteria. Bulk CD8+ and CD4+ T cells were purified by magnetic negative isolation, whereas CD8+ TEMRA cells were enriched by FACS. Blood was collected in EDTA tubes and processed within 24 hours, with PBMCs isolated through density gradient centrifugation. PBMCs intended for TCR sequencing were cryopreserved in liquid nitrogen and thawed later in a water bath at 37 degrees C. The sorted or isolated CD4+, CD8+ and CD8+ TEMRA cells had a purity of 90% or higher.

The specimen was CD8+ T cells from PBMCs. The sequence came from a human donor with multiple sclerosis. The chain employs TRBV5-5 and TRBJ2-7; the D gene identity is not certain. The nucleotide sequence reads as follows: TGTGCCAGCAGCTTACGCTACGAGCAGTACTTC. The encoded protein is CASSLRYEQYF.